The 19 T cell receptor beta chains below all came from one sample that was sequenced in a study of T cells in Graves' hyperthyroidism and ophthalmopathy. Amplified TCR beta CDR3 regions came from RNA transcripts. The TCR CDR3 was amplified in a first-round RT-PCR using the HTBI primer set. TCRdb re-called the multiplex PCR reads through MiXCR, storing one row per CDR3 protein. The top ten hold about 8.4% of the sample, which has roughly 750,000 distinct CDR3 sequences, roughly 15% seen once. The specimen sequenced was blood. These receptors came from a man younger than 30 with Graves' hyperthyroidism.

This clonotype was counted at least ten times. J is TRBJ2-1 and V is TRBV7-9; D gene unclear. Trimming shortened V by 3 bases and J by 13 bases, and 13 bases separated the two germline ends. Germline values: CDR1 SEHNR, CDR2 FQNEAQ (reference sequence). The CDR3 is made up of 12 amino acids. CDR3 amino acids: CASSFDRLHQFF. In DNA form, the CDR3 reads TGTGCCAGCAGCTTTGACCGACTCCATCAGTTCTTC. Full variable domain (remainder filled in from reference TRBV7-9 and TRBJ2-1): DTGVSQNPRHKITKRGQNVTFRCDPISEHNRLYWYRQTLGQGPEFLTYFQNEAQLEKSRLLSDRFSAERPKGSFSTLEIQRTEQGDSAMYLCASSFDRLHQFFGPGTRLTVL.

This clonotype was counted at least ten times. The DNA of the CDR3 is TGTGCCAGCTCACCACCGACAGCAAACATTCAGTACTTC. Amino acid sequence: CASSPPTANIQYF. V and J are TRBV18 and TRBJ2-4, with D possibly being TRBD1 (5 bases). V lost 0 bases to trimming and J lost 6 bases, with 6 bases between them. This CDR3 spans 13 amino acids. Germline CDR1 KGHSH, CDR2 LQKENI.

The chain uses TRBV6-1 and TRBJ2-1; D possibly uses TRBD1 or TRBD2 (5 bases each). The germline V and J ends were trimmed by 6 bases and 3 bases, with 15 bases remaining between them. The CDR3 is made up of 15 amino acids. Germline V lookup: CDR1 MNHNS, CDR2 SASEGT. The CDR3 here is CASSLGTPLYNEQFF. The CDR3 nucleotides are TGTGCCAGCAGCCTGGGGACCCCCCTCTACAATGAGCAGTTCTTC.

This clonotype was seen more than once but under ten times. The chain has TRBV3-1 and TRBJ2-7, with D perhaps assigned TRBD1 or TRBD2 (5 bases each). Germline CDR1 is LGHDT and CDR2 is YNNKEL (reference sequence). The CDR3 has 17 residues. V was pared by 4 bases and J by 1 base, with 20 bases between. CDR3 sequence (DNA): TGTGCCAGCAGCCTACGTACGAGGGGAGTGCCTTCCTACGAGCAGTACTTC. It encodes CASSLRTRGVPSYEQYF.

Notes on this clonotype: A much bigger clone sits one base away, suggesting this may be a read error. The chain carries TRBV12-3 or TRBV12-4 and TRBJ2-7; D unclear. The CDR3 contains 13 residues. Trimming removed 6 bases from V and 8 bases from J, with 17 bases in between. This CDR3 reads CASSADGPLQQYF. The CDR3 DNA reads TGTGCCAGCAGCGCGGACGGGCCCTTACAGCAGTACTTC.

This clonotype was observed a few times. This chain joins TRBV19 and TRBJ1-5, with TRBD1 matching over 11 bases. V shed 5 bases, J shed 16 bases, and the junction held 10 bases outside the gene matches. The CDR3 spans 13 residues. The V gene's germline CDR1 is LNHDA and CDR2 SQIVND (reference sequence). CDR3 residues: CASSVQTGQGGHF. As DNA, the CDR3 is TGTGCCAGTAGTGTACAAACGGGACAGGGGGGTCATTTT. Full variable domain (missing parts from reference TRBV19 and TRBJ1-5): DGGITQSPKYLFRKEGQNVTLSCEQNLNHDAMYWYRQDPGQGLRLIYYSQIVNDFQKGDIAEGYSVSREKKESFPLTVTSAQKNPTAFYLCASSVQTGQGGHFGDGTRLSIL.

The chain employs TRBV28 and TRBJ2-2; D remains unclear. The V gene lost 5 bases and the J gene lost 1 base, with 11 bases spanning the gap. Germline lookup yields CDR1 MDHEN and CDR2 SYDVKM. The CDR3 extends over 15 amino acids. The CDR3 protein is CASSLPDWNTGELFF. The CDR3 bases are TGTGCCAGCAGTCTTCCAGACTGGAACACCGGGGAGCTGTTTTTT.

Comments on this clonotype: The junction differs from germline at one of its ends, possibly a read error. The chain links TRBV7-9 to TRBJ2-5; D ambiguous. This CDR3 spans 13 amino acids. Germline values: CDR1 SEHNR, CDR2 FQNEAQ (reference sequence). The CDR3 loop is CAGSLFTRETQYF. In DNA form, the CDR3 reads TGTGCCGGCAGCTTGTTTACTCGAGAGACCCAGTACTTC. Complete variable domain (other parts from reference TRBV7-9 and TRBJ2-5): DTGVSQNPRHKITKRGQNVTFRCDPISEHNRLYWYRQTLGQGPEFLTYFQNEAQLEKSRLLSDRFSAERPKGSFSTLEIQRTEQGDSAMYLCAGSLFTRETQYFGPGTRLLVL.

This chain's CDR3 is CASSSAGQRNTEAFF. The DNA of the CDR3 is TGTGCCAGCAGTTCGGCTGGGCAAAGGAACACTGAAGCTTTCTTT. V is TRBV12-3 or TRBV12-4 and J is TRBJ1-1; D unclear. Trimming cost V 4 bases and J 1 base, with 13 bases left between them. The CDR3 extends over 15 amino acids.

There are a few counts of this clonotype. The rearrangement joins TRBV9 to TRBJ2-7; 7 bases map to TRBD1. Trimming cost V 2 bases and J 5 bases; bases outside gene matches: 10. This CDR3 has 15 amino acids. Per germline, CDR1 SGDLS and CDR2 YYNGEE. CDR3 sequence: CASSVGLDRRHEQYF. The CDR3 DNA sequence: TGTGCCAGCAGCGTCGGCCTGGACAGGCGACACGAGCAGTACTTC.

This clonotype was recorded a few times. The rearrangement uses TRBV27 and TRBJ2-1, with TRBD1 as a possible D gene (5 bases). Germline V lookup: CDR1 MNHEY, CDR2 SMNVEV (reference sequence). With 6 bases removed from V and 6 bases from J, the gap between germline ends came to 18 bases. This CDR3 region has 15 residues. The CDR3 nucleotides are TGTGCCAGCAGGAAGGCTTTCGCTACAGGCAATGAGCAGTTCTTC. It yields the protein CASRKAFATGNEQFF.

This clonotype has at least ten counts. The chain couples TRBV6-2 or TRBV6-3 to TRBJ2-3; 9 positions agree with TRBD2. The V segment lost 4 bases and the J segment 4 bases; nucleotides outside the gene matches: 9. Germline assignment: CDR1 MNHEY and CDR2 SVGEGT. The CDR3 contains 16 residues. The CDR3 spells CASSLTSGAPADTQYF. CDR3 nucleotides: TGTGCCAGCAGTTTGACTAGCGGAGCCCCGGCAGATACGCAGTATTTT.

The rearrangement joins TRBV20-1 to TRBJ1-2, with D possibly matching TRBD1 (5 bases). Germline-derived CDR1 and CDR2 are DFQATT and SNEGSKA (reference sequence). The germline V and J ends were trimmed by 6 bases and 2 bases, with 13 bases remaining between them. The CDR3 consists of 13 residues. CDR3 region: CSAGDGGNYGYTF. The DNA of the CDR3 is TGCAGTGCCGGGGACGGAGGGAACTATGGCTACACCTTC.

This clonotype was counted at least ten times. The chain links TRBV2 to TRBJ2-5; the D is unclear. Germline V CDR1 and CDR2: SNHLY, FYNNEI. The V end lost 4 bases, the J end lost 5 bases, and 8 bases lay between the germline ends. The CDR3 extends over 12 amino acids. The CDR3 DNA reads TGTGCCAGCAGTGCAGCGATTGAGACCCAGTACTTC. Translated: CASSAAIETQYF. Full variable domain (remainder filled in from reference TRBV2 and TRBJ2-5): EPEVTQTPSHQVTQMGQEVILRCVPISNHLYFYWYRQILGQKVEFLVSFYNNEISEKSEIFDDQFSVERPDGSNFTLKIRSTKLEDSAMYFCASSAAIETQYFGPGTRLLVL.

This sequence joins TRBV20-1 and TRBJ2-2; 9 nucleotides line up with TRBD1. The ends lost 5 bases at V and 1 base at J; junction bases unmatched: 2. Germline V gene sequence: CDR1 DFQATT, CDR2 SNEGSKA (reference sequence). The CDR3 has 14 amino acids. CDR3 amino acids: CSAGTGRNTGELFF. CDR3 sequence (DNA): TGCAGTGCTGGGACAGGGAGGAACACCGGGGAGCTGTTTTTT.

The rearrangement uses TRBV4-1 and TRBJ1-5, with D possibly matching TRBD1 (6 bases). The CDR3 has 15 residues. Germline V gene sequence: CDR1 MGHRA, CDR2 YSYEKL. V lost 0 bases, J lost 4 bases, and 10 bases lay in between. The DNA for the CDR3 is TGCGCCAGCAGCCAAGACCGGGGGCCGAATCAGCCCCAGCATTTT. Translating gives CASSQDRGPNQPQHF.

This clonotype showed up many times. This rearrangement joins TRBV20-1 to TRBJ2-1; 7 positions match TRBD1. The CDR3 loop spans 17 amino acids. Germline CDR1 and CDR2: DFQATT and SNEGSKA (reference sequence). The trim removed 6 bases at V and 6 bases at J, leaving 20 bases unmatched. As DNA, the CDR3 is TGCAGTGCCCCGTATTCCGGTACAGGGGTCCCGGGCAATGAGCAGTTCTTC. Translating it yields CSAPYSGTGVPGNEQFF.

CDR3 bases: TGTGCCAGCTCACCGTATCTCAATCAGCCCCAGCATTTT. Translating gives CASSPYLNQPQHF. This chain joins TRBV18 and TRBJ1-5; D is undetermined. The CDR3 has 13 amino acids. V lost 3 bases and J 3 bases, leaving 6 bases between the germline ends. CDR1 is KGHSH, CDR2 LQKENI, per germline.

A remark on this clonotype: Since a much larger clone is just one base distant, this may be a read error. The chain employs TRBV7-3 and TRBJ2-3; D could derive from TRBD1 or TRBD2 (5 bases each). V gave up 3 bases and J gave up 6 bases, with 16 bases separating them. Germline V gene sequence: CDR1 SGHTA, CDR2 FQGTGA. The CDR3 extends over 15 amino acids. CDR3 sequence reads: CASSFGDGVWDTQYF. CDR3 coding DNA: TGTGCCAGCAGCTTCGGGGACGGGGTGTGGGATACGCAGTATTTT.